This entry lists 18 T cell receptor beta chains sequenced from one sample in a study of T cells after yellow fever vaccination. MiXCR was run by TCRdb on the 5' RACE reads, yielding one entry per CDR3 protein. The sample includes some 500,000 distinct CDR3 sequences, roughly 12% seen only once; the top ten take over 12%. The sample was PBMCs, taken on the day of the yellow fever booster vaccination. Receptor source: a man aged 30 to 45 who received the YFV17D yellow fever vaccine.

V usage is TRBV12-3 or TRBV12-4 and J usage is TRBJ1-2; 8 positions agree with TRBD1. The junction had 7 bases not matched to a gene; V was cut back by 2 bases and J by 8 bases. CDR3 length equals 14 residues. CDR3 in amino acids: CASSLIGTGAGYTF. The DNA of the CDR3 is TGTGCCAGCAGTTTAATCGGGACAGGTGCGGGCTACACCTTC.

This clonotype showed up just a few times. This chain joins TRBV18 and TRBJ1-1; weak D call: TRBD1 (5 bases). Germline CDR1 and CDR2: KGHSH and LQKENI. Trimming shortened V by 3 bases and J by 3 bases, and 8 bases separated the two germline ends. The CDR3 has 13 amino acids. In DNA, the CDR3 is TGTGCCAGCTCACCCCGGGGGGACACTGAAGCTTTCTTT. It codes for CASSPRGDTEAFF.

In this sample, this clonotype turned up many times. The chain uses TRBV4-2 and TRBJ2-7; 15 bases are shared with TRBD2. This CDR3 is 19 amino acids long. Germline CDR1 reads LGHNA; CDR2 reads YNFKEQ. V lost 4 bases and J lost 0; bases outside the gene matches: 10. For the CDR3, the DNA is TGTGCCAGCAGCCCAACCTGGGGACTAGCGGGAGGCCGCTCCTACGAGCAGTACTTC. This translates into CASSPTWGLAGGRSYEQYF.

This chain uses TRBV7-2 with TRBJ2-1; 7 nucleotides match TRBD2. The germline CDR1 and CDR2 sequences are SGHTA and FQGNSA. There are 15 residues in the CDR3. V dropped 5 bases and J dropped 3; count of bases not matched to a gene: 7. The CDR3 protein is CASSRGLVFYNEQFF. The CDR3 DNA sequence: TGTGCCAGCAGCCGCGGACTAGTTTTCTACAATGAGCAGTTCTTC.

This clonotype turned up a few times. The chain uses TRBV12-3 or TRBV12-4 and TRBJ2-3; D might be TRBD2 (6 bases). The V gene lost 0 bases and the J gene lost 4 bases, with 14 bases spanning the gap. This CDR3 spans 16 amino acids. CDR3 nucleotides: TGTGCCAGCAGTTTAGCGCGGTCGGGAGATCCAGATACGCAGTATTTT. This encodes CASSLARSGDPDTQYF.

Ten or more counts support this clonotype. The chain joins TRBV7-9 to TRBJ1-1, with no clear D. Germline CDR1 reads SEHNR; CDR2 reads FQNEAQ (reference sequence). The CDR3 loop spans 15 amino acids. V gave up 5 bases and J gave up 3 bases, with 16 bases separating them. Here the CDR3 reads CASSLYPTYDTEAFF. The CDR3 DNA sequence: TGTGCCAGCAGCCTTTACCCTACTTATGACACTGAAGCTTTCTTT.

This clonotype was seen more than once but under ten times. The chain combines TRBV20-1 with TRBJ2-1; TRBD1 or TRBD2 may be the D gene (5 bases each). The V end was cut by 6 bases, the J end by 3 bases, with 15 bases between. The V gene's germline CDR1 is DFQATT and CDR2 SNEGSKA (reference sequence). CDR3 length: 14 amino acids. Written as DNA, the CDR3 is TGCAGTGCCCCCGGGACCAGTTTCTACAATGAGCAGTTCTTC. It is translated as CSAPGTSFYNEQFF.

The chain uses TRBV30 and TRBJ1-2; the D is unclear. The CDR3 covers 14 residues. V lost 2 bases and J lost 8, with 18 bases in between. Germline V gives CDR1 GTSNPN, CDR2 SVGIG (reference sequence). For the CDR3, the DNA is TGTGCCTGGAGTAAAACCCCCTACAGTGTAGGCTACACCTTC. Protein sequence: CAWSKTPYSVGYTF.

This clonotype was counted only a few times. V and J are TRBV3-1 and TRBJ2-5, with 7 positions matching TRBD2. With V trimmed by 1 base and J by 5 bases, 7 bases remained unmatched. CDR3 length equals 15 residues. Germline V lookup: CDR1 LGHDT, CDR2 YNNKEL (reference sequence). The chain's CDR3 is CASSQVGRERETQYF. CDR3 sequence (DNA): TGTGCCAGCAGCCAAGTCGGGCGGGAGCGGGAGACCCAGTACTTC.

This clonotype was detected a few times. CDR3 DNA: TGTGCCAGCAGTCCCCTGGGGCAACCGATGGGTACGCAGTATTTT. Translation gives CASSPLGQPMGTQYF. The J gene is TRBJ2-3, the V gene TRBV27; maybe TRBD1 (5 bases). This CDR3 is 15 amino acids long. Deletions cut 5 bases from V and 8 bases from J, with 20 bases between. In germline, CDR1 is MNHEY, CDR2 SMNVEV (reference sequence).

This clonotype has just a few counts. V gene TRBV6-5 combines with J gene TRBJ1-1, with D possibly being TRBD1 (6 bases). The germline V gene encodes CDR1 MNHEY and CDR2 SVGAGI. CDR3 length: 13 residues. V dropped 2 bases and J dropped 7 bases, with 11 bases sitting between them. DNA of the CDR3: TGTGCCAGCAGTTACGGGGGGGCGTATGAAGCTTTCTTT. Translation: CASSYGGAYEAFF.

A few counts support this clonotype. The V call is TRBV5-1, the J call TRBJ2-1; D unclear. CDR1 is SGHRS and CDR2 is YFSETQ in the germline V gene. V lost 4 bases and J 6 bases, leaving 11 bases between the germline ends. CDR3 length equals 13 residues. Here the CDR3 reads CASSPWPANEQFF. The CDR3 DNA is TGCGCCAGCAGCCCGTGGCCGGCCAATGAGCAGTTCTTC.

This chain uses TRBV12-3 or TRBV12-4 with TRBJ2-3, with TRBD1 identical over 8 bases. J gave up 5 bases and V 5 bases, and 6 bases lay outside the gene matches. This CDR3 has 14 residues. Here the CDR3 DNA reads TGTGCCAGCAGTCAACAGGGGGTCGGAGATACGCAGTATTTT. Translating it yields CASSQQGVGDTQYF.

This clonotype was detected only a few times. CDR3 loop: CASKVTSGSREQYF. The CDR3, as DNA: TGTGCCAGCAAGGTGACTAGCGGGAGTCGCGAGCAGTACTTC. This chain uses TRBV6-2 or TRBV6-3 with TRBJ2-7; 12 bases fit TRBD2. Germline V gene lookup returns CDR1 MNHEY and CDR2 SVGEGT. With V trimmed by 7 bases and J by 6 bases, 7 bases remained unmatched. The CDR3 totals 14 residues.

This clonotype was observed a handful of times. The chain carries TRBV4-1 and TRBJ2-5; D is uncertain. CDR1 and CDR2 from the germline V gene are MGHRA and YSYEKL. CDR3 length equals 13 residues. The V end lost 1 base, the J end lost 7 bases, and 10 bases lay between the germline ends. DNA for the CDR3: TGCGCCAGCAGCCAAGTCGTCAGTACGACCCAGTACTTC. It codes for CASSQVVSTTQYF.

The V and J genes are TRBV10-2 and TRBJ1-1; D is undetermined. With 9 bases removed from V and 7 bases from J, the gap between germline ends came to 15 bases. There are 12 residues in the CDR3. From germline, CDR1 is WSHSY and CDR2 SAAADI. The CDR3 loop reads CASRTANFEAFF. In nucleotides, the CDR3 is TGCGCCAGTCGGACCGCCAATTTTGAAGCTTTCTTT.

This clonotype was seen a handful of times. The gene calls are TRBV5-4 and TRBJ1-2; no clear D gene. The CDR3 covers 14 residues. Trimming left V 4 bases short and J 4 bases short, with 14 bases between. The germline gives CDR1 SGHNT, CDR2 YYREEE (reference sequence). CDR3 loop: CASSKGESIYGYTF. CDR3 DNA sequence: TGTGCCAGCAGCAAAGGAGAGTCCATCTATGGCTACACCTTC.

This clonotype was counted a few times. The rearrangement uses TRBV7-2 and TRBJ2-5; D perhaps matches TRBD2 (5 bases). V lost 2 bases, J lost 5 bases, and 9 bases lay in between. This CDR3 has 13 residues. Looked up from germline, CDR1 is SGHTA and CDR2 is FQGNSA. This CDR3 reads CASSLMGVETQYF. The CDR3 DNA is TGTGCCAGCAGCTTAATGGGAGTGGAGACCCAGTACTTC.